The rows below give T cell receptor beta chains drawn from one sample of a study of T-cell memory formation after mild COVID-19. TCRdb passed the 5' RACE reads through MiXCR, listing each CDR3 protein once. The sample holds nearly 110,000 distinct CDR3 sequences, 15% to 20% seen once. Sample: PBMCs or a T cell subset sorted from them (not recorded which). These receptors were collected from an adult woman who had mild COVID-19 (a few samples of this study predate the infection). Cell type and time point are not known. Each CDR3 is given with its conserved first and last residue. The D gene is left open where the match is weak. Clone size is shown for a subset of rows, as once, few, many or a class of expanded clone.

clone size	D gene	V gene	J gene	CDR3 length	CDR3 protein	CDR3 DNA
few	TRBD2	TRBV27	TRBJ2-2	16	CASSLHAGGGTGELFF	TGTGCCAGCAGTTTACATGCGGGAGGGGGCACCGGGGAGCTGTTTTTT
NA	NA	TRBV6-4	TRBJ1-1	13	CASSVQMNTEAFF	TGTGCCAGCAGTGTTCAGATGAACACTGAAGCTTTCTTT
NA	NA	TRBV27	TRBJ2-7	15	CASSPVVPRDYEQYF	TGTGCCAGCAGTCCCGTGGTTCCTAGGGACTACGAGCAGTACTTC
few	NA	TRBV7-9	TRBJ2-5	13	CASSSPGAETQYF	TGTGCCAGCAGCTCGCCGGGAGCAGAGACCCAGTACTTC
few	NA	TRBV4-1	TRBJ2-3	16	CASSQVSRGPIDTQYF	TGCGCCAGCAGCCAAGTTTCCAGGGGCCCCATAGATACGCAGTATTTT
NA	TRBD1	TRBV7-8	TRBJ1-2	15	CASSPTAGGSYGYTF	TGTGCCAGCAGCCCCACGGCAGGGGGAAGCTATGGCTACACCTTC
few	TRBD1	TRBV20-1	TRBJ1-2	17	CSARGITPGQGNYGYTF	TGCAGTGCTAGAGGTATCACCCCGGGACAGGGAAACTATGGCTACACCTTC
NA	TRBD1	TRBV13	TRBJ2-2	16	CASSTPGTGNTGELFF	TGTGCCAGCAGCACACCCGGGACAGGGAACACCGGGGAGCTGTTTTTT
few	NA	TRBV5-4	TRBJ2-7	13	CASSFGHFYEQYF	TGTGCCAGCAGCTTCGGGCACTTCTACGAGCAGTACTTC
NA	TRBD2	TRBV7-9	TRBJ2-7	17	CASSLIPGLAGESEQYF	TGTGCCAGCAGCTTGATTCCGGGACTAGCGGGAGAAAGCGAGCAGTACTTC
many	NA	TRBV7-6	TRBJ2-1	12	CASSYAENEQFF	TGTGCCAGCAGTTACGCGGAAAATGAGCAGTTCTTC
few	TRBD2	TRBV7-8	TRBJ2-7	17	CASSLSGLAGVEYEQYF	TGTGCCAGCAGCTTATCCGGACTAGCGGGAGTAGAGTACGAGCAGTACTTC
many	NA	TRBV6-5	TRBJ1-1	12	CASRLENTEAFF	TGTGCCAGCAGATTAGAGAACACTGAAGCTTTCTTT
NA	NA	TRBV7-8	TRBJ1-1	16	CASSLVAATGNTEAFF	TGTGCCAGCAGCTTAGTGGCCGCGACAGGGAACACTGAAGCTTTCTTT
NA	TRBD2	TRBV20-1	TRBJ2-3	16	CSARDGRREEADTQYF	TGCAGTGCTAGAGACGGGAGGCGGGAGGAAGCGGATACGCAGTATTTT
few	TRBD2	TRBV5-1	TRBJ2-7	14	CASSSIPGGYEQYF	TGCGCCAGCAGCTCTATTCCGGGGGGCTACGAGCAGTACTTC
many	TRBD1	TRBV24-1	TRBJ2-1	16	CATSDYQGAPYNEQFF	TGTGCCACCAGTGATTATCAGGGGGCACCCTACAATGAGCAGTTCTTC
NA	TRBD1	TRBV6-2/TRBV6-3	TRBJ1-2	15	CASSDHGQGNYGYTF	TGTGCCAGCAGTGACCATGGACAGGGTAACTATGGCTACACCTTC
few	TRBD2	TRBV10-3	TRBJ2-3	13	CAISRAGGDTQYF	TGTGCCATCAGTAGAGCGGGAGGAGATACGCAGTATTTT
few	NA	TRBV7-2	TRBJ2-3	17	CASSLPRGSPGTDTQYF	TGTGCCAGCAGCCTCCCCAGGGGCAGCCCTGGCACAGATACGCAGTATTTT
few	TRBD1	TRBV12-3/TRBV12-4	TRBJ1-1	13	CASSAAGGGEAFF	TGTGCCAGTAGCGCGGCAGGGGGCGGTGAAGCTTTCTTT
NA	TRBD2	TRBV5-1	TRBJ2-1	17	CASSWASLAAPYNEQFF	TGCGCCAGCAGCTGGGCCTCTCTAGCGGCCCCCTACAATGAGCAGTTCTTC
NA	TRBD1	TRBV4-3	TRBJ1-2	15	CASSVRTGQDYGYTF	TGCGCCAGCAGCGTGCGGACAGGGCAAGACTATGGCTACACCTTC
few	TRBD2	TRBV9	TRBJ2-1	15	CASSPSGGTYNEQFF	TGTGCCAGCAGCCCCAGCGGGGGGACTTACAATGAGCAGTTCTTC
NA	NA	TRBV20-1	TRBJ1-1	14	CSARDPGSNTEAFF	TGCAGTGCTAGAGATCCTGGCAGTAACACTGAAGCTTTCTTT
NA	NA	TRBV2	TRBJ1-1	15	CASSEAVRADTEAFF	TGTGCCAGCAGTGAAGCGGTCAGGGCAGACACTGAAGCTTTCTTT
many	NA	TRBV11-2	TRBJ2-7	13	CASSLVQGYEQYF	TGTGCCAGCAGCTTAGTCCAGGGCTACGAGCAGTACTTC
few	TRBD2	TRBV9	TRBJ2-7	16	CASSGGLAASLYEQYF	TGTGCCAGCAGCGGGGGACTAGCGGCATCCCTGTACGAGCAGTACTTC
few	NA	TRBV27	TRBJ2-7	14	CASSLVPRSYEQYF	TGTGCCAGCAGTTTAGTTCCCAGGTCCTACGAGCAGTACTTC
NA	NA	TRBV4-2	TRBJ1-2	15	CASSRLPGDPNGYTF	TGTGCCAGCAGCCGCCTTCCGGGAGACCCAAATGGCTACACCTTC
NA	TRBD1	TRBV9	TRBJ2-1	17	CASSTPKQGFRGNEQFF	TGTGCCAGCAGCACGCCTAAACAGGGGTTTCGAGGCAATGAGCAGTTCTTC
few	NA	TRBV5-6	TRBJ2-5	16	CASRLMTSLSGETQYF	TGTGCCAGCAGACTGATGACCTCGTTGTCGGGAGAGACCCAGTACTTC
NA	NA	TRBV27	TRBJ2-7	16	CASSSPGKGVAYEQYF	TGTGCCAGCAGTTCCCCCGGGAAAGGTGTAGCCTACGAGCAGTACTTC
few	TRBD1	TRBV4-1	TRBJ2-2	16	CASSQDRTGFPGELFF	TGCGCCAGCAGCCAAGATCGGACAGGGTTTCCCGGGGAGCTGTTTTTT
few	NA	TRBV3-1	TRBJ1-2	13	CASSFQVSHGYTF	TGTGCCAGCAGCTTCCAGGTCTCCCATGGCTACACCTTC
few	NA	TRBV28	TRBJ2-1	13	CASVERAQDEQFF	TGTGCCAGTGTGGAGCGGGCTCAGGATGAGCAGTTCTTC
many	TRBD2	TRBV4-1	TRBJ2-1	16	CASSRQGLAAMDEQFF	TGCGCCAGCAGCCGCCAGGGACTAGCGGCGATGGATGAGCAGTTCTTC
few	NA	TRBV7-6	TRBJ2-3	15	CASSLSTGARDTQYF	TGTGCCAGCAGCTTAAGCACCGGGGCGAGAGATACGCAGTATTTT
NA	NA	TRBV6-5	TRBJ1-1	14	CASSYSSRNTEAFF	TGTGCCAGCAGTTACTCTAGCAGGAACACTGAAGCTTTCTTT
NA	NA	TRBV2	TRBJ1-5	15	CASSERHSSNQPQHF	TGTGCCAGCAGTGAAAGGCACAGCAGCAATCAGCCCCAGCATTTT